This entry lists 18 T cell receptor beta chains sequenced from one sample in a study of blood T cell repertoires in COVID-19. Method: immunoSEQ multiplex PCR; TCRdb's copy keeps in-frame clones and lacks some. The sample shows fewer than 350,000 clones, 81% of them seen only once. The specimen was peripheral blood. These receptors came from a woman aged 55 to 70 with active or convalescent COVID-19.

V gene TRBV6-5 combines with J gene TRBJ2-1, with a tentative D call TRBD1 (5 bases). The V end lost 4 bases, the J end lost 4 bases, and 8 bases lay between the germline ends. Germline V gene data show CDR1 as MNHEY and CDR2 as SVGAGI. This CDR3 has 13 residues. The chain's CDR3 is CASSSRGYNEQFF. Written as DNA, the CDR3 is TGTGCCAGCAGTTCTAGGGGTTACAATGAGCAGTTCTTC.

The chain recombines TRBV11-2 with TRBJ2-7; TRBD1 matches 7 bases. V trimming: 5 bases; J trimming: 5 bases; junction bases outside the gene matches: 3. Germline V gene data show CDR1 as SGHAT and CDR2 as FQNNGV. The CDR3 loop spans 12 amino acids. The CDR3 is CASSAGQDEQYF. The CDR3 nucleotides are TGTGCCAGCAGCGCTGGACAGGACGAGCAGTACTTC.

This chain uses TRBV4-1 with TRBJ2-3, with D possibly matching TRBD1 (6 bases). Trimming pared 4 bases from V and 4 bases from J, leaving 24 bases between. Germline V CDR1 and CDR2: MGHRA, YSYEKL. The CDR3 consists of 18 residues. CDR3 nucleotides: TGCGCCAGCAGCCGGGAGATATTGGTGACAGGTAGGGCAGATACGCAGTATTTT. Its protein is CASSREILVTGRADTQYF.

The V call is TRBV5-6, the J call TRBJ2-7; TRBD1 agrees at 7 bases. The CDR3 extends over 14 amino acids. Germline assignment: CDR1 SGHDT and CDR2 YYEEEE. The trim removed 3 bases at V and 0 bases at J, leaving 3 bases unmatched. CDR3 sequence reads: CASSWGTVSYEQYF. CDR3 in DNA: TGTGCCAGCAGCTGGGGGACAGTCTCCTACGAGCAGTACTTC.

This chain connects TRBV12-5 to TRBJ2-2; the match to TRBD1 covers 9 bases. The CDR3 runs to 16 residues. V shed 1 base, J shed 4 bases, and the junction held 4 bases outside the gene matches. CDR1 LGHNT and CDR2 FRNRAP come from the germline V gene. The CDR3 sequence is CASGLAGTGRTGELFF. In DNA, the CDR3 is TGTGCTAGTGGTTTGGCCGGGACAGGGCGCACCGGGGAGCTGTTTTTT.

The chain is built from TRBV2 and TRBJ1-5; D gene unclear. Germline lookup yields CDR1 SNHLY and CDR2 FYNNEI. The CDR3 sequence is 14 residues long. V lost 7 bases to trimming and J lost 4 bases, with 14 bases between them. CDR3 region: CASTRGLRNQPQHF. CDR3 DNA sequence: TGTGCCAGCACTCGAGGACTGCGGAATCAGCCCCAGCATTTT. Full variable domain (missing parts from reference TRBV2 and TRBJ1-5): EPEVTQTPSHQVTQMGQEVILRCVPISNHLYFYWYRQILGQKVEFLVSFYNNEISEKSEIFDDQFSVERPDGSNFTLKIRSTKLEDSAMYFCASTRGLRNQPQHFGDGTRLSIL.

The gene calls are TRBV27 and TRBJ2-2, with 9 nucleotides matching TRBD2. The CDR3 contains 15 residues. The V gene end was trimmed by 7 bases and the J gene end by 3 bases; junction bases not matched to a gene: 6. Germline V gene data show CDR1 as MNHEY and CDR2 as SMNVEV (reference sequence). The CDR3 here is CASNVAGDDTGELFF. The CDR3 nucleotides are TGTGCCAGCAACGTAGCGGGGGACGACACCGGGGAGCTGTTTTTT.

CDR3 sequence reads: CASRRDGSFSNQPQHF. In DNA form, the CDR3 reads TGTGCCAGCAGGCGGGACGGTTCCTTTAGCAATCAGCCCCAGCATTTT. The chain is built from TRBV2 and TRBJ1-5, with D perhaps matching TRBD1 (5 bases). CDR1 and CDR2 (germline): SNHLY, FYNNEI. This CDR3 comprises 16 residues. The ends were cut back, 6 bases at V and 0 bases at J, with 15 bases in the middle.

The rearrangement links TRBV5-4 to TRBJ2-5; possible D gene TRBD2, 6 bases. The germline V and J ends were trimmed by 4 bases and 3 bases, with 10 bases remaining between them. The CDR3 totals 13 residues. The germline V gene has CDR1 SGHNT and CDR2 YYREEE (reference sequence). CDR3 sequence (DNA): TGTGCCAGCAGCGGGGACTTCGAAGAGACCCAGTACTTC. Translated, it gives CASSGDFEETQYF.

The V call is TRBV5-4, the J call TRBJ2-1, with a weak D call TRBD1 (6 bases). Germline V gene lookup returns CDR1 SGHNT and CDR2 YYREEE (reference sequence). Between the trimmed V and J ends, which lost 1 base and 7 bases, there was a span of 9 bases. CDR3 length equals 13 residues. DNA of the CDR3: TGTGCCAGCAGCTTGAACAGGGTGAATGAGCAGTTCTTC. Amino acids: CASSLNRVNEQFF.

The rearrangement uses TRBV18 and TRBJ1-4, with D possibly being TRBD1 (5 bases). The CDR3 is 16 amino acids. CDR1 is KGHSH and CDR2 is LQKENI in the germline V gene. Deletions cut 6 bases from V and 5 bases from J, with 19 bases between. CDR3 amino acids: CASSKGRRVLNEKLFF. The CDR3 coding sequence is TGTGCCAGCTCCAAAGGCCGCAGGGTTCTGAATGAAAAACTGTTTTTT.

V is TRBV6-5 and J is TRBJ1-1; TRBD1 might be the D (5 bases). CDR3 length: 15 amino acids. Germline loops: CDR1 MNHEY, CDR2 SVGAGI. Trimming left V 0 bases short and J 4 bases short, with 12 bases between. CDR3 DNA: TGTGCCAGCAGTTACTCCGGCAGGGTAGGCACTGAAGCTTTCTTT. Protein: CASSYSGRVGTEAFF.

The gene calls are TRBV4-3 and TRBJ2-1; D perhaps matches TRBD2 (6 bases). This CDR3 contains 18 residues. Per germline, CDR1 LGHNA and CDR2 YSLEER. V was trimmed by 0 bases and J by 6 bases, leaving 21 bases between them. The CDR3 coding sequence is TGCGCCAGCAGCCAAGATGGGTGGTCGGGAGCCACTTCCAATGAGCAGTTCTTC. Translation: CASSQDGWSGATSNEQFF.

This clone appeared once. The chain combines TRBV9 with TRBJ1-2; TRBD1 might be the D (5 bases). Per germline, CDR1 SGDLS and CDR2 YYNGEE. The ends were cut back, 5 bases at V and 2 bases at J, with 16 bases in the middle. The CDR3 covers 15 residues. In DNA form, the CDR3 reads TGTGCCAGCAGTGACCGGGGGGTAGGAAACTATGGCTACACCTTC. Translated, it gives CASSDRGVGNYGYTF.

This clone has only one observation. This rearrangement joins TRBV14 to TRBJ1-1, with 7 bases identical to TRBD1. Germline values: CDR1 SGHDN, CDR2 FVKESK. V gave up 4 bases and J gave up 3 bases; unmatched junction bases: 8. The CDR3 totals 15 residues. Written as DNA, the CDR3 is TGTGCCAGCAGCCGCCGGACAGGCTTTGACACTGAAGCTTTCTTT. Translating gives CASSRRTGFDTEAFF.

V gene TRBV11-2 combines with J gene TRBJ2-2; D is ambiguous. Germline V lookup: CDR1 SGHAT, CDR2 FQNNGV. Trimming cost V 1 base and J 6 bases, with 12 bases left between them. The CDR3 is made up of 15 amino acids. The CDR3: CASSLAASSPGELFF. The CDR3 DNA sequence: TGTGCCAGCAGCTTAGCGGCTAGTTCGCCCGGGGAGCTGTTTTTT.

The chain recombines TRBV4-2 with TRBJ2-2; 7 nucleotides align to TRBD2. This CDR3 comprises 16 residues. Germline V gene sequence: CDR1 LGHNA, CDR2 YNFKEQ. Losses at the gene ends were 5 bases for V and 3 bases for J; bases not matched to a gene: 9. Here the CDR3 DNA reads TGTGCCAGCAGCACCCGGGGAGGGGCCGACACCGGGGAGCTGTTTTTT. Translation gives CASSTRGGADTGELFF.

The chain recombines TRBV6-5 with TRBJ2-3; 10 bases align to TRBD2. Looked up from germline, CDR1 is MNHEY and CDR2 is SVGAGI. The CDR3 is made up of 12 amino acids. Unmatched junction bases numbered 2, after V lost 8 bases and J lost 6 bases. The CDR3 spells CASPAGGDTQYF. The CDR3 coding sequence is TGTGCCAGCCCAGCGGGAGGGGATACGCAGTATTTT.